This TCR beta chain appears in the sequencing data of a study of blood T cells in healthy people across ages. Study outcomes and limitations: Among long-lived donors, naive CD4+ cells were more numerous and diversity higher than in aged donors. A strong correlation was found between TCR beta diversity and the percentage of naive T cells.

Sample donors were healthy Caucasian individuals that came from Russia, aged 6 to 90. Samples each yielded at least 5 micrograms of total RNA. The germline V gene has CDR1 SGDLS and CDR2 YYNGEE. This CDR3 region has 15 residues. V lost 0 bases to trimming and J lost 2 bases, with 9 bases between them. A note on this clonotype: Its target is unknown.

PCR was performed a second time for about 7 to 11 cycles using a sample-barcoded 5' primer and a J-beta primer mix. TCRdb re-derived calls from the 5' RACE reads in MiXCR, one entry per CDR3 protein. The data show about 780,000 distinct CDR3 sequences, around 62% seen once. The sample comprised blood. The genes are TRBV9 and TRBJ2-1; tentative D call: TRBD2 (6 bases). The sequence came from a man aged 25-45 years in good health. CDR3 amino acids: CASSVDSGTYNEQFF. The CDR3 nucleotides read TGTGCCAGCAGCGTAGATAGCGGAACCTACAATGAGCAGTTCTTC.